This T cell receptor (beta chain) was obtained from a study of T cells in localized non-small cell lung cancer. Study-level results: Blood T cell density predicted longer survival; adjacent-lung clonality, shorter. Uninvolved adjacent lung showed peak T cell clonality, exceeding tumor. Sequencing involved a lone tumor region, leaving heterogeneity possible. Paired adjacent lung recovered a median around 62 of the top 100 tumor clones.

Assay: immunoSEQ multiplex PCR; the TCRdb copy retains only in-frame clones and omits some. The sample lists about 2,600 clones, 25% to 30% occurring once. About this clone: What it binds is unknown.

The source was lung tumor tissue, collected before any cancer treatment. This clonotype originated in a male donor at least 60 years old with stage II squamous cell lung carcinoma.

The CDR3 loop reads CASERTGGDEAFF. CDR3 sequence (DNA): TGTGCCAGCGAAAGGACAGGGGGCGACGAAGCTTTCTTT. The V and J genes are TRBV25-1 and TRBJ1-1; 11 bases fit TRBD1. Germline CDR1 is MGHDK and CDR2 is SYGVNS. The V segment lost 8 bases and the J segment 8 bases; nucleotides outside the gene matches: 7. CDR3 length equals 13 residues.